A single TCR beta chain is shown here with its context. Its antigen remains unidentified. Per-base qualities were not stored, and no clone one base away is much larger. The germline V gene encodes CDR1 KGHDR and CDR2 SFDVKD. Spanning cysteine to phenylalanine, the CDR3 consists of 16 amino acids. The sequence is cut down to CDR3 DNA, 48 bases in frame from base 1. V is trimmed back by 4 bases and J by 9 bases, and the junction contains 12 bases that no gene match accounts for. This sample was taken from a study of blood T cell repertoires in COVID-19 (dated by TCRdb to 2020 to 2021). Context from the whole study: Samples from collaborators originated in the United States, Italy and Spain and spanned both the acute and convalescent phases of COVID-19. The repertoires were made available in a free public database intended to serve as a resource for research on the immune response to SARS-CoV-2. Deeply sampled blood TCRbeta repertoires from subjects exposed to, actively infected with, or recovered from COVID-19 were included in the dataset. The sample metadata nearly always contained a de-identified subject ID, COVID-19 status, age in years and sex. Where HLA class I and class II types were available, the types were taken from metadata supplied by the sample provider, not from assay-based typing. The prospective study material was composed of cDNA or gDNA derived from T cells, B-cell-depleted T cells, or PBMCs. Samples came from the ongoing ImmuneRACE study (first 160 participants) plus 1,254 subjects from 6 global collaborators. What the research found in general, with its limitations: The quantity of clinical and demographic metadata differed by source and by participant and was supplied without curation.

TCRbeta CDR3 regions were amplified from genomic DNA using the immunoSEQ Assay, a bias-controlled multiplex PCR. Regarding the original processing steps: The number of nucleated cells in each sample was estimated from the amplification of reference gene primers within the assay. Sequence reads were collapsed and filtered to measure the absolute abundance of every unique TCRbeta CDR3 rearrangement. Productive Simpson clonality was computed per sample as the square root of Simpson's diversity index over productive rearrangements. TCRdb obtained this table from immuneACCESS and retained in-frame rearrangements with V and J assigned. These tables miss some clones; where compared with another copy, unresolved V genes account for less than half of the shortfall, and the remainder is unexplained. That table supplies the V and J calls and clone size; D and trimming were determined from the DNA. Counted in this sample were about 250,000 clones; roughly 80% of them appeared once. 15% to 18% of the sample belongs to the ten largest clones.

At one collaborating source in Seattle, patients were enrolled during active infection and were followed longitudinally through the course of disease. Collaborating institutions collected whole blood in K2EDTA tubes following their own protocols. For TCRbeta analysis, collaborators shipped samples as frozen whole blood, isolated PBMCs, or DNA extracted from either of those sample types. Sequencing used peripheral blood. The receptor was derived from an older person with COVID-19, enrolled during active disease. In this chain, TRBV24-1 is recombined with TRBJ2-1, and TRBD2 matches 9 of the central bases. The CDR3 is CATSDPGLAIGSEQFF. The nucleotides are TGTGCCACCAGTGACCCCGGACTAGCGATCGGATCTGAGCAGTTCTTC.